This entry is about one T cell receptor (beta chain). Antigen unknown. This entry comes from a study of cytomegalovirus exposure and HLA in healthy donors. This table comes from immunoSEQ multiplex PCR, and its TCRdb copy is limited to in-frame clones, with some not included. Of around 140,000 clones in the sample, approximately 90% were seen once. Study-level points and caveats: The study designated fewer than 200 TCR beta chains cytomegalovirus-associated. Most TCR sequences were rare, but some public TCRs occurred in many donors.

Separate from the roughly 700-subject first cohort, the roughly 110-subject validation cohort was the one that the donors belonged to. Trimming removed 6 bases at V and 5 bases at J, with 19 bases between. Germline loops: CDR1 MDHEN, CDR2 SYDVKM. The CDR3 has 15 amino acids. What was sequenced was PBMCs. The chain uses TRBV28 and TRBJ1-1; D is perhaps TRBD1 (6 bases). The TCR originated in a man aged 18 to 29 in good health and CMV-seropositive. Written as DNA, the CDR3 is TGTGCCAGCAGCCTCGTGGGGGCAGGCGGGACTGAAGCTTTCTTT. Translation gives CASSLVGAGGTEAFF.